The rows below give T cell receptor beta chains drawn from one sample of a study of cytomegalovirus exposure and HLA in healthy donors. Profiling relied on immunoSEQ multiplex PCR, and the TCRdb table lists in-frame clones only, not all of them. The table lists approximately 180,000 clones, 70% to 90% of them singletons, with around 5% in the top ten. The specimen was PBMCs. The origin of the receptors is a girl aged 10 to 17 in good health and CMV-seropositive. Both conserved end residues are trimmed from each CDR3. Clone size is stated in some rows and not others, as once, few, many or a class when expanded.

J,size,V,CDR3
TRBJ1-4,.,TRBV18,ASSPRTGEKLF
TRBJ1-2,.,TRBV5-3,ARSLFRDRDGYT
TRBJ1-2,.,TRBV5-5,ASSRQGRSGYT
TRBJ1-1,.,TRBV4-1,ASSQAGRREPEAF
TRBJ1-1,once,TRBV2,ASKNGRTGDTEAF
TRBJ1-2,.,TRBV27,AGSFRQGDPYGYT
TRBJ1-2,.,TRBV28,ASSLLEGQNYGYT
TRBJ1-3,.,TRBV6-5,ASSRTGGSGNTIY
TRBJ1-3,.,TRBV11-3,ASSGAHGNTIY
TRBJ1-1,few,TRBV9,ASSAGGGSGTEAF
TRBJ2-1,.,TRBV7-9,ASSLDIYNEQF
TRBJ1-4,.,TRBV5-1,ASKRTGQNEKLF
TRBJ1-1,.,TRBV6-1,ASTEAPLKTTEAF
TRBJ1-5,.,TRBV7-7,ASSFGVGQPQH
TRBJ1-2,.,TRBV5-1,ASKGSANYGYT
TRBJ1-5,once,TRBV5-7,ASSLGGTGVSSNQPQH
TRBJ1-1,.,TRBV5-3,ARSLGCTISTEAF
TRBJ1-1,.,TRBV6-5,ASSYPNGGAF
TRBJ1-6,.,TRBV28,ASSPRRANSPLH
TRBJ1-2,few,TRBV6-5,ASRLYYGYT
TRBJ2-3,.,TRBV13,ASSLSSGPLAGGLTDTQY